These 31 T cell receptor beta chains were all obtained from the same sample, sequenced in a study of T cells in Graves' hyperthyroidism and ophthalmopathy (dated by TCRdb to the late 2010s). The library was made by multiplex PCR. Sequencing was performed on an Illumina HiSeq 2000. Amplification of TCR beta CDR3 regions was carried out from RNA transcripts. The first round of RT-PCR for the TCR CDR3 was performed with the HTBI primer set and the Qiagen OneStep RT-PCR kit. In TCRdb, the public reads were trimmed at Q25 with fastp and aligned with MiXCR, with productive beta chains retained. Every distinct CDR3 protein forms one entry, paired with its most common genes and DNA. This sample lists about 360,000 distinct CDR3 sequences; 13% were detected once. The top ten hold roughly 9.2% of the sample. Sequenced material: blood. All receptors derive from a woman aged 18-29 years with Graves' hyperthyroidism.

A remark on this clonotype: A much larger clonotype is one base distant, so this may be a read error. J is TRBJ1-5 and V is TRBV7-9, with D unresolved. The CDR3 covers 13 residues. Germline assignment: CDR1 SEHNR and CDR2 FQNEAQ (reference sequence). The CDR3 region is CASSRLGNQPHHF. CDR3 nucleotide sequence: TGTGCCAGCAGCCGGTTGGGCAATCAGCCCCATCATTTT.

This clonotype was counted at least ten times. In nucleotides, the CDR3 is TGCAGCGCCGAGACCAGCCACTATGGCTACACCTTC. It specifies CSAETSHYGYTF. The rearrangement links TRBV29-1 to TRBJ1-2; D uncertain. Germline loops: CDR1 SQVTM, CDR2 ANQGSEA. V was cut by 7 bases and J by 3 bases, with 12 bases left in between. This CDR3 is 12 amino acids long.

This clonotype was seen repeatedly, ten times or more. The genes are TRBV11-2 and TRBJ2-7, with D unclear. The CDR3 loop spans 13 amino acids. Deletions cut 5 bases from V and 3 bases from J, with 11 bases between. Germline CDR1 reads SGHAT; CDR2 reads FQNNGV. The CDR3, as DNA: TGTGCCAGCAGCCCGACCTTCCGCTACGAGCAGTACTTC. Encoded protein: CASSPTFRYEQYF.

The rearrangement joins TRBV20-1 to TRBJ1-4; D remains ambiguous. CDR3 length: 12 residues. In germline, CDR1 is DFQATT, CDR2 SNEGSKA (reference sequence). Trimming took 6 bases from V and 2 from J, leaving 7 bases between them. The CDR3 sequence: CSAARTNEKLFF. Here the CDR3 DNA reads TGCAGTGCGGCGCGGACTAATGAAAAACTGTTTTTT.

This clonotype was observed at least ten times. The CDR3 nucleotides are TGCGCCAGCTTAGCTGGAGGCCCCACAGATACGCAGTATTTT. Protein product: CASLAGGPTDTQYF. This chain uses TRBV5-1 with TRBJ2-3; possible D gene TRBD2, 5 bases. Germline CDR1 SGHRS, CDR2 YFSETQ. The CDR3 sequence is 14 residues long. The V end was cut by 7 bases, the J end by 2 bases, with 14 bases between.

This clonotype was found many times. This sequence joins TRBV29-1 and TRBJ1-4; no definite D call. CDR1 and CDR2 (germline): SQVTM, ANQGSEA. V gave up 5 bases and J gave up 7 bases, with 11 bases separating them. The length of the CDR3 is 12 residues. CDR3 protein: CSVMGVGEKLFF. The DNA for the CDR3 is TGCAGCGTTATGGGAGTGGGTGAAAAACTGTTTTTT.

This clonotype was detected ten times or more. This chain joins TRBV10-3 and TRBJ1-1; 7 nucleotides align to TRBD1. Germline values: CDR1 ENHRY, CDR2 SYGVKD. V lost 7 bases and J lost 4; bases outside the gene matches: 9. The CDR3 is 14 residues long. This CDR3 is CAITRQGGSTEAFF. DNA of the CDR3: TGTGCCATCACTCGACAGGGAGGGAGCACTGAAGCTTTCTTT.

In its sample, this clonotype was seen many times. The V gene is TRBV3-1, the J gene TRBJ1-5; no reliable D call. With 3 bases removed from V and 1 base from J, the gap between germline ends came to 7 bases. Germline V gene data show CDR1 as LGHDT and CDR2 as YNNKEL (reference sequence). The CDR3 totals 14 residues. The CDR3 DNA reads TGTGCCAGCAGCCATAAGGCGAGCAATCAGCCCCAGCATTTT. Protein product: CASSHKASNQPQHF. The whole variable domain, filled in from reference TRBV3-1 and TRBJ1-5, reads DTAVSQTPKYLVTQMGNDKSIKCEQNLGHDTMYWYKQDSKKFLKIMFSYNNKELIINETVPNRFSPKSPDKAHLNLHINSLELGDSAVYFCASSHKASNQPQHFGDGTRLSIL.

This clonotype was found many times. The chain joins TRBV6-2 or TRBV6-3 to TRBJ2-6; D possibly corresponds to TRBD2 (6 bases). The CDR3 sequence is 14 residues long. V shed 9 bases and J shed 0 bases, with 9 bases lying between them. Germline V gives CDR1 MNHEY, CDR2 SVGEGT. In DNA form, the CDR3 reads TGTGCCAGTTCGGGGGACTCTGGGGCCAACGTCCTGACTTTC. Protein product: CASSGDSGANVLTF.

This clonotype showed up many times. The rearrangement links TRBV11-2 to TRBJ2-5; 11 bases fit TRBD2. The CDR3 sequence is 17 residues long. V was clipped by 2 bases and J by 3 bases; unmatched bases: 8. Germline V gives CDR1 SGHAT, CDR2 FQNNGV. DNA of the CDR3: TGTGCCAGCAGCTTACTGACCGGGACTAGCGGAAAAGAGACCCAGTACTTC. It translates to CASSLLTGTSGKETQYF.

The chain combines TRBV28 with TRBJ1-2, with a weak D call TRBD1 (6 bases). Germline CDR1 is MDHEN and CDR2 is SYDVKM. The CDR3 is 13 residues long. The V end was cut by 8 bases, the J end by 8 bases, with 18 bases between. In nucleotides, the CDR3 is TGTGCCAGCGCTTCGAACGGGGGGCGCGGCTACACCTTC. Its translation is CASASNGGRGYTF.

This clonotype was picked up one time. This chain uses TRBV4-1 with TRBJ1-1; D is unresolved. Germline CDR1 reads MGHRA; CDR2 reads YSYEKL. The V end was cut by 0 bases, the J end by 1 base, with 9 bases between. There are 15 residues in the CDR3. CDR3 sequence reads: CASSQERQTNTEAFF. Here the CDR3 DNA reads TGCGCCAGCAGCCAAGAGAGACAAACGAACACTGAAGCTTTCTTT.

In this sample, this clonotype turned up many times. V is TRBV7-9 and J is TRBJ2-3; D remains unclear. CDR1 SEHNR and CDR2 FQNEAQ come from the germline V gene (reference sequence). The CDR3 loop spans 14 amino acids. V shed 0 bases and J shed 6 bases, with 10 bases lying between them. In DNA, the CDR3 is TGTGCCAGCAGCTTAGCTGAGGCGCGGGATACGCAGTATTTT. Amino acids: CASSLAEARDTQYF. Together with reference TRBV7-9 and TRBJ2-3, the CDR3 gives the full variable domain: DTGVSQNPRHKITKRGQNVTFRCDPISEHNRLYWYRQTLGQGPEFLTYFQNEAQLEKSRLLSDRFSAERPKGSFSTLEIQRTEQGDSAMYLCASSLAEARDTQYFGPGTRLTVL.

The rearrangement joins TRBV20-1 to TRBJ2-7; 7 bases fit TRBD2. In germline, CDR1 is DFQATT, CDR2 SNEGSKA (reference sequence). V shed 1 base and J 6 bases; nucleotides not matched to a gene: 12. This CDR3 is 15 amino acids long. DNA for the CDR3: TGCAGTGCTAGAGTTATGAGGGAGGGCCGGGTCGAGCAGTACTTC. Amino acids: CSARVMREGRVEQYF.

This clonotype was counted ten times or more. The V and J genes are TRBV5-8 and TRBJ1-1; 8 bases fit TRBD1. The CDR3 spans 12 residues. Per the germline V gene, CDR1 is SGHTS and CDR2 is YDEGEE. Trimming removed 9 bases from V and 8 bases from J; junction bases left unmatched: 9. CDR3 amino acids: CAIVRGRGEAFF. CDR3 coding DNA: TGTGCCATCGTCAGGGGGCGCGGGGAAGCTTTCTTT. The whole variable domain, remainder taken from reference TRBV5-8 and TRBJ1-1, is EAGVTQSPTHLIKTRGQQATLRCSPISGHTSVYWYQQALGLGLQFLLWYDEGEERNRGNFPPRFSGRQFPNYSSELNVNALELEDSALYLCAIVRGRGEAFFGQGTRLTVV.

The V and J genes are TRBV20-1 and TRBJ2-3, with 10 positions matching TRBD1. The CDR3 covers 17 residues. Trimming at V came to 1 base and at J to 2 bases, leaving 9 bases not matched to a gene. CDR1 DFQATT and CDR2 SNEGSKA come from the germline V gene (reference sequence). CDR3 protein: CSARAGGQGGSTDTQYF. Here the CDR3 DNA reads TGCAGTGCTAGAGCTGGAGGACAGGGGGGCTCCACAGATACGCAGTATTTT.

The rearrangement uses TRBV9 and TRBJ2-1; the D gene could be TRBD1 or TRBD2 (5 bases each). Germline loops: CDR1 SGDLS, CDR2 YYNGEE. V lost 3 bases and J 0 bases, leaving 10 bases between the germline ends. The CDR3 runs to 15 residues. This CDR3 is CASSEWDRSYNEQFF. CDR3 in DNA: TGTGCCAGCAGCGAGTGGGACCGCTCCTACAATGAGCAGTTCTTC.

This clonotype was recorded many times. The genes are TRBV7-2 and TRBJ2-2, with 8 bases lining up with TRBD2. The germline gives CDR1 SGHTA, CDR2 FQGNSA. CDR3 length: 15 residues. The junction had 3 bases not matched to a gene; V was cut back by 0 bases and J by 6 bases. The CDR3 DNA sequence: TGTGCCAGCAGCTTAGCAAGACTAGCGTCCGGGGAGCTGTTTTTT. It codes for CASSLARLASGELFF.

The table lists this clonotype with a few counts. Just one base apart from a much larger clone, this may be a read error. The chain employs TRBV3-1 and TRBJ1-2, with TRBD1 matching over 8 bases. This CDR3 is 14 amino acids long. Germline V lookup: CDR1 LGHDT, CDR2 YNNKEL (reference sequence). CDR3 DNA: TGTGCCAGCAGCCCCAGGACAGGGCCCTATGGCTGCACCTTC. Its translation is CASSPRTGPYGCTF.

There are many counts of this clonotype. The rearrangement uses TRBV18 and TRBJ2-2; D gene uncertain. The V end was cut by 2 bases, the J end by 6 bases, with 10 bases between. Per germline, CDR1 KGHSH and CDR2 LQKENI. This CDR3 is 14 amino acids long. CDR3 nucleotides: TGTGCCAGCTCACCAAACGAAATTGCCGGGGAGCTGTTTTTT. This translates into CASSPNEIAGELFF.

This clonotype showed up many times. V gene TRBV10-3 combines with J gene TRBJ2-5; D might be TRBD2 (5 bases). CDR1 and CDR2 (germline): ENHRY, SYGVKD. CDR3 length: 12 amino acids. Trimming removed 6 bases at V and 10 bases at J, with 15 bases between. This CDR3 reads CAISPTGVSQYF. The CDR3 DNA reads TGTGCCATCAGCCCGACCGGGGTGAGCCAGTACTTC.

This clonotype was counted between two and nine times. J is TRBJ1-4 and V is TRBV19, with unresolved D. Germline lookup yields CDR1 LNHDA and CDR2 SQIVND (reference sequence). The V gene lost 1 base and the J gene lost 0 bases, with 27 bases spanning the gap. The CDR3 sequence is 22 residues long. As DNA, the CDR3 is TGTGCCAGTAGTATAGTCCTTTACGGAAGGACCCTAAGAGGAGCAACTAATGAAAAACTGTTTTTT. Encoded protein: CASSIVLYGRTLRGATNEKLFF.

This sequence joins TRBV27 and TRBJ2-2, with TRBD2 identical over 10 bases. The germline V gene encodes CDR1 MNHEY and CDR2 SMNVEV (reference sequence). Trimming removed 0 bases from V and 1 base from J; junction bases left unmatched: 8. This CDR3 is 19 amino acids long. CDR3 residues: CASSLSGLAEVRNTGELFF. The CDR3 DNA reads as TGTGCCAGCAGTTTATCCGGACTAGCGGAAGTCAGGAACACCGGGGAGCTGTTTTTT.

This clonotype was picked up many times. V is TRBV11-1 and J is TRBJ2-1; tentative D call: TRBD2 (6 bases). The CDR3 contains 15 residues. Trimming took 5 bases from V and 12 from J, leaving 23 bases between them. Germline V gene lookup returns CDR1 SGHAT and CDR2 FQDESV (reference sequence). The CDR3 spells CASSPGGDRQAGQFF. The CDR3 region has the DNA TGTGCCAGCAGCCCCGGCGGGGACCGACAAGCTGGGCAGTTCTTC.

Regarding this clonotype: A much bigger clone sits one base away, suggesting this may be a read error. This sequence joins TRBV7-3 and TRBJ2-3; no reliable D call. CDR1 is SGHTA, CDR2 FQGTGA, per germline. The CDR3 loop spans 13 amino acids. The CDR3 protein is CASSLTVSDTQCF. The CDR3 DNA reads TGTGCCAGCAGCTTAACAGTTTCCGATACGCAGTGTTTT.

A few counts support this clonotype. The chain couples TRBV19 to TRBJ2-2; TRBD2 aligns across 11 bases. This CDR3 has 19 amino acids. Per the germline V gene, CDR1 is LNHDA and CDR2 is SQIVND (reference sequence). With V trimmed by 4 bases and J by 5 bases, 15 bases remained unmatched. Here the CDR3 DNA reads TGTGCCAGTAGTACCCGCGGAGACACTAGCGGGAGAAGGACCGGGGAGCTGTTTTTT. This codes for CASSTRGDTSGRRTGELFF.

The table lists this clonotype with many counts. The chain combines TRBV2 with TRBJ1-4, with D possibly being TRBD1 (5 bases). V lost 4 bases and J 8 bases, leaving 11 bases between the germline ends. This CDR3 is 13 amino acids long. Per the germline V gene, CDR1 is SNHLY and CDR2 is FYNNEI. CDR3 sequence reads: CASSGRGVEKLFF. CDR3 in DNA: TGTGCCAGCAGTGGACGGGGGGTAGAAAAACTGTTTTTT.

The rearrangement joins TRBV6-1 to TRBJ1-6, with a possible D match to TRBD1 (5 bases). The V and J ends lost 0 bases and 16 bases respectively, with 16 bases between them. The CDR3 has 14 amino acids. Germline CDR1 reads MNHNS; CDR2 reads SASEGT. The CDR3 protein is CASSEAMSGSELHF. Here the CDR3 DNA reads TGTGCCAGCAGTGAAGCGATGTCAGGGTCCGAACTCCACTTT.

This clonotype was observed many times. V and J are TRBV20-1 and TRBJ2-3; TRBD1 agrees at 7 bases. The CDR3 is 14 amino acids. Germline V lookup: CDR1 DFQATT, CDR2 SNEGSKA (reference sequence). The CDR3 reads CSATVGTVADTQYF. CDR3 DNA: TGCAGCGCGACAGTAGGGACAGTGGCAGATACGCAGTATTTT.

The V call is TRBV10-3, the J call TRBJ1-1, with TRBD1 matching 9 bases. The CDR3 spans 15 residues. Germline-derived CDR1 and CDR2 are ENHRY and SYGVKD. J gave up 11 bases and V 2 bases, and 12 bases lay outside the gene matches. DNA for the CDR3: TGTGCCATCAGTGAGACAGGGGGCGGCTTAGGGGGGGCTTTCTTT. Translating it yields CAISETGGGLGGAFF.

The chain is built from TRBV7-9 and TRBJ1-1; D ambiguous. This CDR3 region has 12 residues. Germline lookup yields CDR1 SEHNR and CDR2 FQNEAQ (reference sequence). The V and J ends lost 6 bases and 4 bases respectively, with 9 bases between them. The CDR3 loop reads CASRRVGTEAFF. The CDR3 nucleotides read TGTGCCAGCAGGCGAGTTGGCACTGAAGCTTTCTTT.